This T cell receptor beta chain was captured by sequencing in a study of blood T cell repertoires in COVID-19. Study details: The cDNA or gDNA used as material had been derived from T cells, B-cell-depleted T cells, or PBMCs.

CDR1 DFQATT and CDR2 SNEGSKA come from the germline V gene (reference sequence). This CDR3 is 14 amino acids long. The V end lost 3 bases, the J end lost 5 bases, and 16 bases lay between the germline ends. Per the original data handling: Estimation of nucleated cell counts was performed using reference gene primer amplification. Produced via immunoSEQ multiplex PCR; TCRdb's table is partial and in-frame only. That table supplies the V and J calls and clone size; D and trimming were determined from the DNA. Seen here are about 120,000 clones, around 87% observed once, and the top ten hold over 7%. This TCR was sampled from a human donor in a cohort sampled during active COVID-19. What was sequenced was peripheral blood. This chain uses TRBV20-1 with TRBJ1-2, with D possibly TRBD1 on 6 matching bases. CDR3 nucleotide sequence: TGCAGTGCTAGTACCTCCGCAGGGGAATATGGCTACACCTTC. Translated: CSASTSAGEYGYTF.